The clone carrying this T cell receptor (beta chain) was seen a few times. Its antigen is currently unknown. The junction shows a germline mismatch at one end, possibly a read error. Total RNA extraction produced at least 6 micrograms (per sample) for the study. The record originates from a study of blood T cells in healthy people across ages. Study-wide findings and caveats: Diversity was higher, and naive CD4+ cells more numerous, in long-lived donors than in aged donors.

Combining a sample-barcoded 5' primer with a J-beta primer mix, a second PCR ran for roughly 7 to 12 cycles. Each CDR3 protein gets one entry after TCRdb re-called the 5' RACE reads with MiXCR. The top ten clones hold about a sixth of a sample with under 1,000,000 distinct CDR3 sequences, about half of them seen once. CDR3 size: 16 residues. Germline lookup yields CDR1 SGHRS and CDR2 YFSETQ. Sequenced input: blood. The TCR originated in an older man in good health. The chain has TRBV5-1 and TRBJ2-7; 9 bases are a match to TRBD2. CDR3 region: CASSLAGDLVGYEQYF. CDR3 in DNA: TGCGCCAGTAGCTTAGCGGGAGATTTGGTGGGCTACGAGCAGTACTTC. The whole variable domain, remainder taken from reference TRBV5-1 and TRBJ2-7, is KAGVTQTPRYLIKTRGQQVTLSCSPISGHRSVSWYQQTPGQGLQFLFEYFSETQRNKGNFPGRFSGRQFSNSRSEMNVSTLELGDSALYLCASSLAGDLVGYEQYFGPGTRLTVT.